Listed here is a single T cell receptor (beta chain). The V gene lost 6 bases and the J gene lost 9 bases, with 18 bases spanning the gap. Germline V gene sequence: CDR1 MNHNY, CDR2 SVGAGI (reference sequence). The CDR3 runs to 13 residues. This sample is drawn from a study of shared clonotypes between healthy human individuals. Study-level information: Per donor, three plates held CD4 naive cells, three held CD4 memory, two held CD8 naive and one held CD8 memory.

Execution of the assay was at deep level. Every subset had its genomic DNA shared out evenly among several immunoSEQ plates. Generated by immunoSEQ multiplex PCR, the TCRdb table keeps only in-frame clones and is missing some. In the table there are about 2 million clones, about 95% of which are singletons. It was CD45RO-negative cells, positively selected for CCR7, that made up naive CD8 cells, with terminally differentiated effector memory CD45RA+ cells excluded. The clonotype originates from a man aged 18 to 29 in good health. Sequencing was done on a sample of naive CD8+ T cells sorted from blood. The chain recombines TRBV6-6 with TRBJ2-7; D is ambiguous. The CDR3 sequence: CASRQLDIPGQYF. DNA of the CDR3: TGTGCCAGCAGGCAGCTCGACATTCCCGGGCAGTACTTC.